The 15 T cell receptor beta chains below come from one sample, sequenced in a study of blood T cell repertoires in COVID-19. The protocol was immunoSEQ multiplex PCR, while the TCRdb copy is restricted to in-frame clones and leaves out a portion. The sample carries roughly 290,000 clones, 89% recorded once. Sequencing was performed on PBMCs or T cells enriched from blood (not recorded which). The receptors here all came from a woman between 40 and 50 years old who had recovered from COVID-19.

The V call is TRBV5-1, the J call TRBJ1-3, with D hard to call. Per germline, CDR1 SGHRS and CDR2 YFSETQ. The CDR3 extends over 15 amino acids. The germline V and J ends were trimmed by 1 base and 0 bases, with 8 bases remaining between them. The CDR3 is CASSLRGNSGNTIYF. Here the CDR3 DNA reads TGCGCCAGCAGCTTGCGCGGGAACTCTGGAAACACCATATATTTT.

The CDR3 DNA sequence: TGCGCCAGCAGCCAGTGGTACAGGGCCGCCTACGAGCAGTACTTC. Its translation: CASSQWYRAAYEQYF. The chain uses TRBV4-1 and TRBJ2-7; weak D call: TRBD1 (6 bases). Per the germline V gene, CDR1 is MGHRA and CDR2 is YSYEKL. V dropped 3 bases and J dropped 2 bases, with 14 bases sitting between them. There are 15 residues in the CDR3.

The chain joins TRBV5-8 to TRBJ1-1; D might be TRBD1 (5 bases). The CDR3 covers 14 residues. Germline V CDR1 and CDR2: SGHTS, YDEGEE. The ends were cut back, 4 bases at V and 4 bases at J, with 14 bases in the middle. The CDR3 DNA is TGTGCCAGCAGCCTAGCCGGGGGTGCCACTGAAGCTTTCTTT. Amino acids: CASSLAGGATEAFF.

This clone was observed a few times. This chain joins TRBV19 and TRBJ1-4; 8 bases fit TRBD1. J gave up 2 bases and V 6 bases, and 2 bases lay outside the gene matches. The germline gives CDR1 LNHDA, CDR2 SQIVND (reference sequence). This CDR3 has 14 residues. CDR3 protein: CASSYRGTNEKLFF. In nucleotides, the CDR3 is TGTGCCAGTAGCTACAGGGGGACTAATGAAAAACTGTTTTTT.

The CDR3 DNA reads TGTGCCAGCAGGGTGACAGGCCTCACTGAAGCTTTCTTT. Amino acid sequence: CASRVTGLTEAFF. The chain links TRBV2 to TRBJ1-1, with a possible D match to TRBD1 (6 bases). CDR3 length equals 13 residues. V lost 6 bases and J 4 bases, leaving 12 bases between the germline ends. The germline V gene encodes CDR1 SNHLY and CDR2 FYNNEI. Full variable domain (rest looked up from reference TRBV2 and TRBJ1-1): EPEVTQTPSHQVTQMGQEVILRCVPISNHLYFYWYRQILGQKVEFLVSFYNNEISEKSEIFDDQFSVERPDGSNFTLKIRSTKLEDSAMYFCASRVTGLTEAFFGQGTRLTVV.

The CDR3 bases are TGTGCCAGTAGTGACATCAGGGGACCTCTGAACACTGAAGCTTTCTTT. Amino acid sequence: CASSDIRGPLNTEAFF. V is TRBV19 and J is TRBJ1-1; a possible D gene is TRBD1 (6 bases). Trimming took 5 bases from V and 0 from J, leaving 16 bases between them. Per germline, CDR1 LNHDA and CDR2 SQIVND (reference sequence). The CDR3 consists of 16 residues.

The genes are TRBV28 and TRBJ2-1, with a possible D match to TRBD1 (6 bases). Germline CDR1 is MDHEN and CDR2 is SYDVKM. The CDR3 is made up of 17 amino acids. V gave up 7 bases and J gave up 4 bases, with 23 bases separating them. The CDR3 here is CASTLKGVGEGYNEQFF. The CDR3 DNA reads as TGTGCCAGCACCCTAAAGGGGGTAGGAGAAGGGTACAATGAGCAGTTCTTC.

This clone appeared once. The gene calls are TRBV7-9 and TRBJ2-2; 9 bases are a match to TRBD2. Trimming cost V 6 bases and J 4 bases; bases outside gene matches: 6. The CDR3 spans 15 residues. In germline, CDR1 is SEHNR, CDR2 FQNEAQ (reference sequence). Here the CDR3 DNA reads TGTGCCAGCAGTAGAGCGGGGGGATCCACCGGGGAGCTGTTTTTT. Residues: CASSRAGGSTGELFF.

The chain recombines TRBV30 with TRBJ2-7; D possibly corresponds to TRBD2 (6 bases). V was shortened by 8 bases and J by 7 bases, with 24 bases between the two germline ends. CDR1 is GTSNPN, CDR2 SVGIG, per germline (reference sequence). The CDR3 has 14 residues. CDR3: CAQRIGAGSWEQYF. DNA for the CDR3: TGTGCCCAGAGGATAGGAGCGGGCTCCTGGGAGCAGTACTTC.

V gene TRBV12-3 or TRBV12-4 combines with J gene TRBJ1-1; a possible D gene is TRBD1 (5 bases). The V gene lost 2 bases and the J gene lost 6 bases, with 10 bases spanning the gap. The CDR3 has 13 residues. This chain's CDR3 is CASSLSGGAEAFF. The DNA of the CDR3 is TGTGCCAGCAGTTTATCGGGGGGGGCTGAAGCTTTCTTT.

The chain has TRBV30 and TRBJ2-7; 8 bases line up with TRBD2. Germline V gene sequence: CDR1 GTSNPN, CDR2 SVGIG (reference sequence). The CDR3 is 11 residues long. J lost 7 bases, V lost 1 base, and 0 bases had no gene match. CDR3 coding DNA: TGTGCCTGGAGTGCGGGGGGGGAGCAGTACTTC. It codes for CAWSAGGEQYF.

This clone was recorded once. The gene calls are TRBV27 and TRBJ1-1; D is unresolved. Germline V gene sequence: CDR1 MNHEY, CDR2 SMNVEV (reference sequence). The V end was cut by 3 bases, the J end by 4 bases, with 12 bases between. CDR3 length: 14 amino acids. CDR3 DNA sequence: TGTGCCAGCAGTTTGTACGCCGCGGGCACTGAAGCTTTCTTT. Its translation: CASSLYAAGTEAFF.

The gene calls are TRBV27 and TRBJ1-5; 8 nucleotides agree with TRBD1. Trimming at V came to 5 bases and at J to 2 bases, leaving 2 bases not matched to a gene. This CDR3 is built from 14 residues. The germline gives CDR1 MNHEY, CDR2 SMNVEV (reference sequence). As DNA, the CDR3 is TGTGCCAGCAGTGACAGGGGAGGCAATCAGCCCCAGCATTTT. Protein sequence: CASSDRGGNQPQHF.

In DNA form, the CDR3 reads TGTGCCAGTAGCCCGGACAGGTTAAATTCACCCCTCCACTTT. Amino acids: CASSPDRLNSPLHF. The chain joins TRBV19 to TRBJ1-6; 7 bases are a match to TRBD1. The V segment lost 6 bases and the J segment 7 bases; nucleotides outside the gene matches: 6. The germline CDR1 and CDR2 sequences are LNHDA and SQIVND (reference sequence). The CDR3 is 14 amino acids. The variable domain in full, completed from reference TRBV19 and TRBJ1-6, reads DGGITQSPKYLFRKEGQNVTLSCEQNLNHDAMYWYRQDPGQGLRLIYYSQIVNDFQKGDIAEGYSVSREKKESFPLTVTSAQKNPTAFYLCASSPDRLNSPLHFGNGTRLTVT.

The chain couples TRBV6-1 to TRBJ2-7; D is unresolved. Germline assignment: CDR1 MNHNS and CDR2 SASEGT. V was shortened by 3 bases and J by 0 bases, with 9 bases between the two germline ends. This CDR3 is 14 amino acids long. CDR3 bases: TGTGCCAGCAGTGACAGGATTTCCTCCTACGAGCAGTACTTC. This translates into CASSDRISSYEQYF.